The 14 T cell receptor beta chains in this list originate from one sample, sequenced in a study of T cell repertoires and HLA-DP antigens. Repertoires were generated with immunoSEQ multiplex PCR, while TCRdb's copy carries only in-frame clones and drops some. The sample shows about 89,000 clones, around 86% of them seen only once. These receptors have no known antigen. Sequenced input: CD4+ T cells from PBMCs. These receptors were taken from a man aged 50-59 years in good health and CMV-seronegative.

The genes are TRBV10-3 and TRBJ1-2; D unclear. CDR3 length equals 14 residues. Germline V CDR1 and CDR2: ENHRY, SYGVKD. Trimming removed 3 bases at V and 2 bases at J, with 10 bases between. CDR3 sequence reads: CAISDLGLNYGYTF. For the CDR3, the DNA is TGTGCCATCAGTGACCTGGGATTGAACTATGGCTACACCTTC.

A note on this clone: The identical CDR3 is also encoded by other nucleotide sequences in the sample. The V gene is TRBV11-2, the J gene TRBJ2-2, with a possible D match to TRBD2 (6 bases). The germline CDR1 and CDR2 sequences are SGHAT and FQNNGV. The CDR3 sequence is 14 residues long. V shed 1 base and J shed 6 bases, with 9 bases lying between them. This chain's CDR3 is CASSLGRGAGELFF. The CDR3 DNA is TGTGCCAGCAGCTTAGGGAGGGGTGCCGGGGAGCTGTTTTTT.

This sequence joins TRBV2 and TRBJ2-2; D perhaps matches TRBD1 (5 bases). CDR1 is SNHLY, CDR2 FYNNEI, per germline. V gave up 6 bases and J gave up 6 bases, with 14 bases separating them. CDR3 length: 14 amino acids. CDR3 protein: CASSRDSLAGELFF. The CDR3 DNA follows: TGTGCCAGCAGCCGAGACAGTTTGGCCGGGGAGCTGTTTTTT.

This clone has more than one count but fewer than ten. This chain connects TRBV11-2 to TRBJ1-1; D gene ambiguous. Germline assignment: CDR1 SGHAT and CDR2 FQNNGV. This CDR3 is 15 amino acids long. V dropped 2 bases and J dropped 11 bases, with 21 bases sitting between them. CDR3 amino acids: CASSLHPGPDRDAFF. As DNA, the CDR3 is TGTGCCAGCAGCTTACACCCGGGCCCTGACCGAGATGCTTTCTTT.

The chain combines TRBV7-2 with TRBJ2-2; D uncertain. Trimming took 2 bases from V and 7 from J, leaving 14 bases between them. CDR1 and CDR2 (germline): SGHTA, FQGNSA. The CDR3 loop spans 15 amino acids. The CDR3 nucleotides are TGTGCCAGCAGCTTAACCCACTCCATCCGCGGGGAGCTGTTTTTT. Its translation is CASSLTHSIRGELFF.

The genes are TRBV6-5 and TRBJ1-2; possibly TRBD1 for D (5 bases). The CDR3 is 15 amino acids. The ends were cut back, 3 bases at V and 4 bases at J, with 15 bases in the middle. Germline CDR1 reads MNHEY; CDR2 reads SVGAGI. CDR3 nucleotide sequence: TGTGCCAGCAGTTATTTGTGGGGCGCCGGCTATGGCTACACCTTC. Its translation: CASSYLWGAGYGYTF.

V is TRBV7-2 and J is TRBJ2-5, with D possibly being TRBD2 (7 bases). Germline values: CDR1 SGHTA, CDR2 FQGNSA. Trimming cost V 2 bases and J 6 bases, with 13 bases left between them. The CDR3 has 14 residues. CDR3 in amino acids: CASSLSRGAKTQYF. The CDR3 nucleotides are TGTGCCAGCAGCTTAAGTCGGGGGGCGAAGACCCAGTACTTC.

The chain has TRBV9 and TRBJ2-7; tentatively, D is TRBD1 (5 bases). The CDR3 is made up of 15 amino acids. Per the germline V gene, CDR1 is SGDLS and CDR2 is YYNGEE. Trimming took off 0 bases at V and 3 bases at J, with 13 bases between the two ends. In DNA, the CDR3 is TGTGCCAGCAGCGTAGGAGTCGGCAGGGACTACGAGCAGTACTTC. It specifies CASSVGVGRDYEQYF.

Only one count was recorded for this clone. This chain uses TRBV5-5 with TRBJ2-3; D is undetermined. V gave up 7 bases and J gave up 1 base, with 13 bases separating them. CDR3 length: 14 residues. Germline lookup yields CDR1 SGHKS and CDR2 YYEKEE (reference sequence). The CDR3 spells CASYPGARTDTQYF. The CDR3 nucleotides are TGTGCCAGCTACCCTGGAGCACGCACAGATACGCAGTATTTT.

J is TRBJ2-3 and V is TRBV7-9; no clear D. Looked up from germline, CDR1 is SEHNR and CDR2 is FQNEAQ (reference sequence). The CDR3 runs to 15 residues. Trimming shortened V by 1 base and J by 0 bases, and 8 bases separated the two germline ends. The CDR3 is CASSLGAHSTDTQYF. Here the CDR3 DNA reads TGTGCCAGCAGCTTAGGGGCGCATAGCACAGATACGCAGTATTTT.

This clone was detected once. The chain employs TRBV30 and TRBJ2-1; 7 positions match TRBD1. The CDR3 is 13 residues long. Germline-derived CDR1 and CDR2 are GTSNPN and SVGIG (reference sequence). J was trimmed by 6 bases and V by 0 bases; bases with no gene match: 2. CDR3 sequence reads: CAWSVTGLNEQFF. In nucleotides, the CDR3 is TGTGCCTGGAGTGTGACAGGGCTCAATGAGCAGTTCTTC.

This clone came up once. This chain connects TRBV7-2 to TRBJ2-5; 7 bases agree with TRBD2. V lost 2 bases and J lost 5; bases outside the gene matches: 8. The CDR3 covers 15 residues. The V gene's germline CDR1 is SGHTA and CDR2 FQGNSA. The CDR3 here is CASSLYGREVETQYF. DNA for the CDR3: TGTGCCAGCAGCTTATATGGACGGGAGGTGGAGACCCAGTACTTC.

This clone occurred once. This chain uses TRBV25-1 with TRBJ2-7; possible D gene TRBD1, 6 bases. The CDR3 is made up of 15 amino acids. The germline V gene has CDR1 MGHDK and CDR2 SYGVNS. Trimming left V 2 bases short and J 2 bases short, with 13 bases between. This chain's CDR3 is CASSEPGQRTYEQYF. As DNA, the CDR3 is TGTGCCAGCAGTGAACCGGGACAACGGACCTACGAGCAGTACTTC.

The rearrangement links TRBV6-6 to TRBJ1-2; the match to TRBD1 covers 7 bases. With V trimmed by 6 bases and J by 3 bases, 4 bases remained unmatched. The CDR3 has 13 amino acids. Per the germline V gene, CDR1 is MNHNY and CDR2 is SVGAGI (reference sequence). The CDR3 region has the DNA TGTGCCAGCAGCCCCGACAGGGACTATGGCTACACCTTC. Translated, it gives CASSPDRDYGYTF.